This TCR beta chain is drawn from a study of OX40 agonist ivuxolimab in advanced cancers. Across the whole study: The group had a mean age of about 60 years, ranged from about 20 to 85, and was around 86% male. Checkpoint inhibitors had been given previously to about 38% of patients. The study's findings and limits: Expanded clones were, on average, more numerous in CD8+ T cells than in CD4+.

Profiled with immunoSEQ multiplex PCR; TCRdb holds only in-frame clones, not every one. The sample shows about 80,000 clones, just over 85% of them seen only once. This clone occurred a few times. Its antigen remains unknown. The J segment lost 6 bases and the V segment lost 4 bases, leaving 7 bases of the junction unmatched. CDR3 length: 14 residues. Germline-derived CDR1 and CDR2 are LNHDA and SQIVND (reference sequence). This receptor was taken from an adult with an advanced solid tumor such as melanoma, head and neck, liver or kidney cancer. The chain carries TRBV19 and TRBJ2-7; 9 nucleotides line up with TRBD1. The sequenced sample was CD4+ or CD8+ T cells sorted from blood, obtained in a trial of the OX40 agonist ivuxolimab. CDR3 nucleotides: TGTGCCAGTAGTACGGGACAGGGCTGGGCCGAGCAGTACTTC. This translates into CASSTGQGWAEQYF.